The rows below give T cell receptor beta chains drawn from one sample of a study of blood T cell repertoires in COVID-19. Profiled with immunoSEQ multiplex PCR; TCRdb holds only in-frame clones, not every one. The repertoire holds roughly 260,000 clones, 88% seen once, with approximately 3.8% in the top ten. The specimen was peripheral blood. The receptors here all came from a man aged 55 to 69 who had recovered from COVID-19. Both conserved end residues are part of each CDR3.

v_gene: TRBV29-1
j_gene: TRBJ2-1
len: 13
CDR3aa: CSVVAGGLGEQFF

v_gene: TRBV20-1
j_gene: TRBJ1-1
len: 12
CDR3aa: CSASKGQMRAFF

v_gene: TRBV9
j_gene: TRBJ1-6
len: 13
CDR3aa: CASSVFGDSPLHF

v_gene: TRBV2
j_gene: TRBJ1-2
len: 15
CDR3aa: CASSARDTANYGYTF

v_gene: TRBV7-6
j_gene: TRBJ2-2
len: 17
CDR3aa: CASSAQTGTRDTGELFF

v_gene: TRBV5-6
j_gene: TRBJ2-5
len: 13
CDR3aa: CASSLFNQETQYF

v_gene: TRBV7-9
j_gene: TRBJ2-7
len: 14
CDR3aa: CASSLTPQGREQYF

v_gene: TRBV6-5
j_gene: TRBJ1-1
len: 14
CDR3aa: CASTSSRTVLEAFF

v_gene: TRBV6-2/TRBV6-3
j_gene: TRBJ2-3
len: 14
CDR3aa: CASSITSVTDTQYF

v_gene: TRBV6-2/TRBV6-3
j_gene: TRBJ2-1
len: 15
CDR3aa: CASSYRLAGGNEQFF

v_gene: TRBV5-4
j_gene: TRBJ2-3
len: 16
CDR3aa: CASSLGSGGNTDTQYF

v_gene: TRBV10-1
j_gene: TRBJ2-5
len: 13
CDR3aa: CASSESVQETQYF

v_gene: TRBV7-3
j_gene: TRBJ1-2
len: 13
CDR3aa: CASSRDRGDGYTF

v_gene: TRBV11-2
j_gene: TRBJ2-7
len: 18
CDR3aa: CASSLLGLAKGSSYEQYF

v_gene: TRBV6-5
j_gene: TRBJ2-1
len: 12
CDR3aa: CASRLMNAEQFF

v_gene: TRBV25-1
j_gene: TRBJ1-5
len: 13
CDR3aa: CASSDRFGQPQHF

v_gene: TRBV24-1
j_gene: TRBJ2-2
len: 14
CDR3aa: CATGGTANTGELFF

v_gene: TRBV21-1
j_gene: TRBJ2-5
len: 15
CDR3aa: CASNDQTLYEETQYF

v_gene: TRBV27
j_gene: TRBJ1-2
len: 13
CDR3aa: CASSLNRKYGYTF

v_gene: TRBV5-4
j_gene: TRBJ1-4
len: 14
CDR3aa: CASSLKGAHEKLFF

v_gene: TRBV15
j_gene: TRBJ2-5
len: 17
CDR3aa: CATSRDFGQGRGETQYF

v_gene: TRBV9
j_gene: TRBJ2-7
len: 13
CDR3aa: CASSPLTGTEKHF

v_gene: TRBV5-1
j_gene: TRBJ1-6
len: 15
CDR3aa: CATRPLENGNSPLHF

v_gene: TRBV7-2
j_gene: TRBJ2-5
len: 16
CDR3aa: CASSLRSGTIQETQYF

v_gene: TRBV21-1
j_gene: TRBJ2-7
len: 15
CDR3aa: CASSRTTGYSYEQYF

v_gene: TRBV7-9
j_gene: TRBJ1-4
len: 12
CDR3aa: CASPSLAGELFF

v_gene: TRBV14
j_gene: TRBJ2-7
len: 15
CDR3aa: CASSPGLAGVYEQYF

v_gene: TRBV30
j_gene: TRBJ2-7
len: 14
CDR3aa: CAWSVQQSSYEQYF

v_gene: TRBV2
j_gene: TRBJ1-1
len: 14
CDR3aa: CASSEGRKNTEAFF

v_gene: TRBV19
j_gene: TRBJ2-1
len: 16
CDR3aa: CASSIVSTGAYNEQFF

v_gene: TRBV7-2
j_gene: TRBJ2-3
len: 16
CDR3aa: CASSPNTSGGVDTQYF

v_gene: TRBV27
j_gene: TRBJ2-1
len: 11
CDR3aa: CASRTRSEQFF

v_gene: TRBV6-6
j_gene: TRBJ2-5
len: 14
CDR3aa: CASSAVRGGETQYF

v_gene: TRBV9
j_gene: TRBJ1-1
len: 14
CDR3aa: CASSVAGPGTEAFF

v_gene: TRBV9
j_gene: TRBJ2-3
len: 14
CDR3aa: CASSVGENTDTQYF

v_gene: TRBV12-2
j_gene: TRBJ2-7
len: 13
CDR3aa: CASRLGGGYEQYF

v_gene: TRBV9
j_gene: TRBJ2-5
len: 19
CDR3aa: CASSVRAPTGQGAQETQYF

v_gene: TRBV6-2/TRBV6-3
j_gene: TRBJ1-1
len: 14
CDR3aa: CASSSRRQNTEAFF

v_gene: TRBV7-2
j_gene: TRBJ2-2
len: 16
CDR3aa: CASSLGGRGATGELFF

v_gene: TRBV7-2
j_gene: TRBJ2-2
len: 13
CDR3aa: CASSLDRGRELFF

v_gene: TRBV5-1
j_gene: TRBJ2-1
len: 14
CDR3aa: CASSTLGTSNEQFF

v_gene: TRBV6-1
j_gene: TRBJ1-2
len: 12
CDR3aa: CASSEHIYGYTF

v_gene: TRBV6-5
j_gene: TRBJ1-2
len: 13
CDR3aa: CASRRGQNYGYTF

v_gene: TRBV10-1
j_gene: TRBJ1-5
len: 17
CDR3aa: CAREGTGQTTRNQPQHF

v_gene: TRBV15
j_gene: TRBJ2-2
len: 16
CDR3aa: CATSEPRTGWTGELFF

v_gene: TRBV7-9
j_gene: TRBJ1-5
len: 13
CDR3aa: CAVAGQTNQPQHF

v_gene: TRBV5-5
j_gene: TRBJ2-7
len: 15
CDR3aa: CASSLQGQVFYEQYF

v_gene: TRBV5-4
j_gene: TRBJ2-7
len: 14
CDR3aa: CASSFGTGDYEQYF

v_gene: TRBV6-5
j_gene: TRBJ2-7
len: 15
CDR3aa: CASRAIQVSSYEQYF

v_gene: TRBV7-2
j_gene: TRBJ1-5
len: 15
CDR3aa: CASSFGLRADQPQHF

v_gene: TRBV7-3
j_gene: TRBJ1-2
len: 15
CDR3aa: CASSFRPEGRYGYTF

v_gene: TRBV5-6
j_gene: TRBJ2-3
len: 12
CDR3aa: CASSLALDTQYF

v_gene: TRBV29-1
j_gene: TRBJ1-4
len: 15
CDR3aa: CSVVRPTGSNEKLFF

v_gene: TRBV9
j_gene: TRBJ1-4
len: 14
CDR3aa: CASSTQGANEKLFF